These 20 T cell receptor beta chains came from one sample sequenced in a study of cytomegalovirus exposure and HLA in healthy donors. Primers: 60 Vbeta forward and 13 Jbeta reverse. Here immunoSEQ multiplex PCR was the method, and the copy in TCRdb shows in-frame clones only, minus some. The data show approximately 140,000 clones, about 81% seen once. Sequencing was done on a sample of PBMCs. These receptor sequences come from a woman in her forties in good health and CMV-seropositive.

The gene calls are TRBV9 and TRBJ1-2; D call uncertain. Trimming took off 0 bases at V and 1 base at J, with 16 bases between the two ends. Germline V gene data show CDR1 as SGDLS and CDR2 as YYNGEE. The CDR3 runs 17 residues. This CDR3 reads CASSVGLRVPNNYGYTF. In DNA, the CDR3 is TGTGCCAGCAGCGTAGGGTTGAGGGTTCCCAATAACTATGGCTACACCTTC.

This chain links TRBV19 with TRBJ2-5; 7 bases fit TRBD2. With 3 bases clipped from V and 5 bases from J, the junction kept 3 bases outside the gene matches. CDR3 length: 13 amino acids. CDR1 and CDR2 (germline): LNHDA, SQIVND (reference sequence). The CDR3 DNA sequence: TGTGCCAGTAGTATTCAACTAGCGGAGACCCAGTACTTC. This sequence encodes CASSIQLAETQYF.

The chain combines TRBV5-8 with TRBJ2-3; D perhaps matches TRBD2 (5 bases). This CDR3 comprises 15 residues. Germline CDR1 SGHTS, CDR2 YDEGEE. V lost 5 bases and J 3 bases, leaving 16 bases between the germline ends. The CDR3 DNA reads TGTGCCAGCAGTTCTGGGAGTGGAGGAACAGATACGCAGTATTTT. Translation: CASSSGSGGTDTQYF.

The chain carries TRBV19 and TRBJ1-4; a weak D match, TRBD1 (5 bases). This CDR3 has 15 residues. Trimming pared 8 bases from V and 0 bases from J, leaving 13 bases between. Germline V gene data show CDR1 as LNHDA and CDR2 as SQIVND (reference sequence). This chain's CDR3 is CASGRGRATNEKLFF. The CDR3 coding sequence is TGTGCCAGTGGCCGCGGCAGGGCAACTAATGAAAAACTGTTTTTT.

The chain is built from TRBV6-5 and TRBJ2-7; D perhaps matches TRBD2 (5 bases). This CDR3 is built from 15 residues. In germline, CDR1 is MNHEY, CDR2 SVGAGI. V was clipped by 5 bases and J by 0 bases, with 14 bases between them. The CDR3 here is CASSVGLGSSYEQYF. The CDR3 DNA reads as TGTGCCAGCAGTGTCGGACTGGGGAGCTCCTACGAGCAGTACTTC.

This clone was seen only a few times. This chain connects TRBV19 to TRBJ2-7, with TRBD1 matching 8 bases. This CDR3 is 14 amino acids long. The germline V gene has CDR1 LNHDA and CDR2 SQIVND (reference sequence). After removal of 6 bases from V and 5 bases from J, the junction contained 9 bases not matched to a gene. CDR3 in DNA: TGTGCCAGTAGGCCAGGGGGCAGGGGCCACGAGCAGTACTTC. Amino acid sequence: CASRPGGRGHEQYF.

The chain couples TRBV6-5 to TRBJ2-5; no definite D call. The CDR3 has 14 amino acids. Germline CDR1 is MNHEY and CDR2 is SVGAGI. V was clipped by 3 bases and J by 6 bases, with 14 bases between them. The CDR3 region is CASSYSVAGKTQYF. The CDR3 DNA follows: TGTGCCAGCAGTTATTCGGTTGCTGGTAAGACCCAGTACTTC.

This clone appeared a few times. This chain uses TRBV6-6 with TRBJ2-1; no firm D call. The germline V gene encodes CDR1 MNHNY and CDR2 SVGAGI (reference sequence). CDR3 length equals 14 residues. V was shortened by 6 bases and J by 0 bases, with 9 bases between the two germline ends. The CDR3 sequence is CASSRGSSYNEQFF. CDR3 bases: TGTGCCAGCAGCCGCGGAAGCTCCTACAATGAGCAGTTCTTC.

This clone appeared a few times. The chain joins TRBV27 to TRBJ1-1, with D perhaps TRBD1 (5 bases). This CDR3 spans 13 amino acids. V was trimmed by 4 bases and J by 1 base, leaving 7 bases between them. CDR1 is MNHEY and CDR2 is SMNVEV in the germline V gene (reference sequence). The CDR3 DNA sequence: TGTGCCAGCAGTTGGGGCAAGAACACTGAAGCTTTCTTT. Its translation is CASSWGKNTEAFF.

DNA of the CDR3: TGTGCCAGCACCCCAGGCCGGGACAGCAACGAGCAGTACTTC. Translating it yields CASTPGRDSNEQYF. V is TRBV6-1 and J is TRBJ2-7; the match to TRBD1 covers 7 bases. Germline V CDR1 and CDR2: MNHNS, SASEGT. The CDR3 extends over 14 amino acids. Trimming at V came to 7 bases and at J to 5 bases, leaving 11 bases not matched to a gene.

The chain combines TRBV19 with TRBJ1-2; a weak D match, TRBD1 (6 bases). CDR1 is LNHDA and CDR2 is SQIVND in the germline V gene (reference sequence). The V and J ends lost 3 bases and 4 bases respectively, with 15 bases between them. The CDR3 covers 15 residues. Here the CDR3 DNA reads TGTGCCAGTAGTATGGGGTCTGGACAGCCCTATGGCTACACCTTC. It codes for CASSMGSGQPYGYTF.

This chain connects TRBV5-6 to TRBJ1-2, with 8 bases identical to TRBD1. The J segment lost 4 bases and the V segment lost 4 bases, leaving 9 bases of the junction unmatched. CDR1 is SGHDT and CDR2 is YYEEEE in the germline V gene. The CDR3 consists of 15 residues. The chain's CDR3 is CASSPTGDRTYGYTF. CDR3 bases: TGTGCCAGCAGCCCCACAGGGGACAGGACCTATGGCTACACCTTC.

J is TRBJ2-2 and V is TRBV29-1; weak D call: TRBD2 (5 bases). The CDR3 totals 11 residues. Germline V CDR1 and CDR2: SQVTM, ANQGSEA. V was shortened by 7 bases and J by 8 bases, with 11 bases between the two germline ends. The CDR3 region has the DNA TGCAGCGCCGGGGTTACTGGGGAGCTGTTTTTT. As protein: CSAGVTGELFF.

The chain recombines TRBV7-8 with TRBJ2-5, with D tentatively TRBD2 (6 bases). Deletions cut 5 bases from V and 5 bases from J, with 18 bases between. Germline assignment: CDR1 SGHVS and CDR2 FQNEAQ. This CDR3 has 15 amino acids. DNA for the CDR3: TGTGCCAGCAGCCCCCGAAGATCGGGGGTGGAGACCCAGTACTTC. Translation: CASSPRRSGVETQYF.

The chain is built from TRBV6-5 and TRBJ1-2; D ambiguous. The CDR3 runs to 14 residues. The germline V gene encodes CDR1 MNHEY and CDR2 SVGAGI. V was trimmed by 5 bases and J by 5 bases, leaving 15 bases between them. CDR3 in DNA: TGTGCCAGCAGTGACCTCCGACAAGTATATGGCTACACCTTC. Amino acid sequence: CASSDLRQVYGYTF.

V and J are TRBV27 and TRBJ2-7; 14 nucleotides align to TRBD2. V shed 5 bases, J shed 6 bases, and the junction held 6 bases outside the gene matches. Germline V gives CDR1 MNHEY, CDR2 SMNVEV (reference sequence). The CDR3 loop spans 15 amino acids. The CDR3 DNA is TGTGCCAGCAGTCAAGGGACTAGCGGGAGTGCCGAGCAGTACTTC. Amino acid sequence: CASSQGTSGSAEQYF.

V usage is TRBV9 and J usage is TRBJ1-1, with D hard to call. Germline CDR1 is SGDLS and CDR2 is YYNGEE. Trimming cost V 3 bases and J 3 bases, with 15 bases left between them. The CDR3 has 15 amino acids. For the CDR3, the DNA is TGTGCCAGCAGCGCACGTCCTGCAGCGTACACTGAAGCTTTCTTT. Its protein product is CASSARPAAYTEAFF.

This clone has just one count. This sequence joins TRBV27 and TRBJ1-1; 8 nucleotides align to TRBD1. V shed 4 bases and J 1 base; nucleotides not matched to a gene: 2. The CDR3 is 14 amino acids. CDR1 and CDR2 (germline): MNHEY, SMNVEV (reference sequence). The CDR3 sequence is CASSYGQGNTEAFF. In DNA, the CDR3 is TGTGCCAGCAGTTATGGACAGGGGAACACTGAAGCTTTCTTT.

The V gene is TRBV19, the J gene TRBJ2-5, with TRBD1 identical over 7 bases. Germline CDR1 is LNHDA and CDR2 is SQIVND (reference sequence). The CDR3 has 14 residues. V lost 3 bases, J lost 4 bases, and 5 bases stayed unmatched. The CDR3 nucleotides are TGTGCCAGTAGTATGGGACAGTCAGTAGAGACCCAGTACTTC. Its protein is CASSMGQSVETQYF.

V and J are TRBV27 and TRBJ1-3; D remains ambiguous. CDR3 length equals 17 residues. The germline V gene has CDR1 MNHEY and CDR2 SMNVEV (reference sequence). V lost 3 bases and J 0 bases, leaving 15 bases between the germline ends. In nucleotides, the CDR3 is TGTGCCAGCAGTTTTTTCCCCAGTCGCAGCTCTGGAAACACCATATATTTT. This translates into CASSFFPSRSSGNTIYF.